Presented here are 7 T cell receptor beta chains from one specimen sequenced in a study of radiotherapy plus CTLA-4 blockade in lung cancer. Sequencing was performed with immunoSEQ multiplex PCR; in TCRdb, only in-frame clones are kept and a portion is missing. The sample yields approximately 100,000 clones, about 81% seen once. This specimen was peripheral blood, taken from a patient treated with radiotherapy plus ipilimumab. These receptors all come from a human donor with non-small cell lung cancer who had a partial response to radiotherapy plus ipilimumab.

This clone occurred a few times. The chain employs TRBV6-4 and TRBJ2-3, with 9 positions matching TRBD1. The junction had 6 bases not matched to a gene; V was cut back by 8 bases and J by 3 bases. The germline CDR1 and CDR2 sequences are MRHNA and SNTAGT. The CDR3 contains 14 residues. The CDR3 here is CASSDRGITDTQYF. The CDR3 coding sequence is TGTGCCAGCTCGGACAGGGGAATTACAGATACGCAGTATTTT.

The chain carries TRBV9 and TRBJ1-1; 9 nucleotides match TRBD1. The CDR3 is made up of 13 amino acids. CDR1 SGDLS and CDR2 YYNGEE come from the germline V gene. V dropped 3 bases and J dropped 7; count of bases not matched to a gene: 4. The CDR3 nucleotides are TGTGCCAGCAGCGGGACAGGGGATTTTGAAGCTTTCTTT. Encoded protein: CASSGTGDFEAFF.

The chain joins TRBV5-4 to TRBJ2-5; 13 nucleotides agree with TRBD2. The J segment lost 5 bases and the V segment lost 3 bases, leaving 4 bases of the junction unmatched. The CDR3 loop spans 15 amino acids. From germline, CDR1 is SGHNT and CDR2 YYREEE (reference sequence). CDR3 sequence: CASSSPTSGRETQYF. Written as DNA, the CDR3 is TGTGCCAGCAGCTCCCCGACTAGCGGGAGGGAGACCCAGTACTTC. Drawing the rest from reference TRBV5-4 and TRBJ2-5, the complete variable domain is ETGVTQSPTHLIKTRGQQVTLRCSSQSGHNTVSWYQQALGQGPQFIFQYYREEENGRGNFPPRFSGLQFPNYSSELNVNALELDDSALYLCASSSPTSGRETQYFGPGTRLLVL.

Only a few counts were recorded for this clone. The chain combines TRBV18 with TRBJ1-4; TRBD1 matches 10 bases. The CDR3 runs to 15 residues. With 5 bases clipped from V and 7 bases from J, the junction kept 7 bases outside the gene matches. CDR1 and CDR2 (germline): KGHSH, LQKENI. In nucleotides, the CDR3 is TGTGCCAGCTCATCTTCGACAGGGGGCAGTGAAAAACTGTTTTTT. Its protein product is CASSSSTGGSEKLFF.

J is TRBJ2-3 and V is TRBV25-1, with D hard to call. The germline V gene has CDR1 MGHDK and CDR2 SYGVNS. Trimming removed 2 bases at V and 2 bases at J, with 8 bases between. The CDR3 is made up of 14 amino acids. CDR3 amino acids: CASSEHRNTDTQYF. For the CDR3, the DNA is TGTGCCAGCAGTGAACACAGAAACACAGATACGCAGTATTTT.

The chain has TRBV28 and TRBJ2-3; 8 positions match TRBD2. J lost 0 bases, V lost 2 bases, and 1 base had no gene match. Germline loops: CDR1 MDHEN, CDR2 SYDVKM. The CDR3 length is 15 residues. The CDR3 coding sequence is TGTGCCAGCAGTTTACCTAGCGGGAGCACAGATACGCAGTATTTT. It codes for CASSLPSGSTDTQYF.

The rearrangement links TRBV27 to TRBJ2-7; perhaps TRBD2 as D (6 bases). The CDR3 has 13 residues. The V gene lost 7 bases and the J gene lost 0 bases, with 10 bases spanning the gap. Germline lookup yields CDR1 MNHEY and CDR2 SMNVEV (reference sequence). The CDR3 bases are TGTGCCAGCACCCCGGGGGACTCCTACGAGCAGTACTTC. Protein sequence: CASTPGDSYEQYF.